This TCR beta chain was obtained from a study of T cell responses to AZD1222 COVID-19 vaccine. Method: immunoSEQ multiplex PCR; TCRdb's copy keeps in-frame clones and lacks some. This sample has some 130,000 clones, with roughly 90% found just once. This clone was found once. The specimen was peripheral blood, collected on day 0 of AZD1222 vaccination. The sequence derives from an adult in good health.

The CDR3 protein is CASSQGSGNTIYF. The CDR3 DNA reads TGTGCCAGCAGCCAGGGGTCCGGAAACACCATATATTTT. The chain couples TRBV3-1 (or the pseudogene TRBV3-2) to TRBJ1-3, with D uncertain. Trimming cost V 3 bases and J 4 bases, with 7 bases left between them. The CDR3 length is 13 residues. Germline assignment: CDR1 LGHDT and CDR2 YNNKEL (reference sequence).